These 19 T cell receptor beta chains came from one sample sequenced in a study of blood T cell repertoires in COVID-19. The repertoire was sequenced with immunoSEQ multiplex PCR; TCRdb's copy has only in-frame clones and lacks some. Of about 240,000 clones in the sample, roughly 80% are singletons; the top ten hold roughly 3.4%. What was sequenced was peripheral blood. These receptors came from a woman younger than 35 with acute or convalescent COVID-19.

The genes are TRBV19 and TRBJ2-5; 7 positions match TRBD1. The CDR3 runs 12 residues. J was trimmed by 5 bases and V by 5 bases; bases with no gene match: 2. CDR1 is LNHDA, CDR2 SQIVND, per germline (reference sequence). In DNA, the CDR3 is TGTGCCAGTAGTTTCAGGGGGGAGACCCAGTACTTC. The encoded protein is CASSFRGETQYF.

The V gene is TRBV29-1, the J gene TRBJ2-2; a weak D match, TRBD2 (6 bases). Germline-derived CDR1 and CDR2 are SQVTM and ANQGSEA. The V end was cut by 1 base, the J end by 11 bases, with 11 bases between. The CDR3 covers 12 residues. In DNA, the CDR3 is TGCAGCGTTGAAGCGGTGGGGGGAGAGCTGTTTTTT. Translating it yields CSVEAVGGELFF.

The J gene is TRBJ2-7, the V gene TRBV6-2 or TRBV6-3; 7 positions match TRBD2. After removal of 5 bases from V and 2 bases from J, the junction contained 6 bases not matched to a gene. CDR1 and CDR2 (germline): MNHEY, SVGEGT. The CDR3 consists of 14 residues. The CDR3 spells CASSGGESTYEQYF. The CDR3 DNA reads TGTGCCAGCAGTGGGGGGGAGTCAACCTACGAGCAGTACTTC.

The genes are TRBV6-1 and TRBJ1-5, with D hard to call. V was trimmed by 2 bases and J by 6 bases, leaving 14 bases between them. Germline values: CDR1 MNHNS, CDR2 SASEGT. The CDR3 is 15 residues long. The CDR3 DNA follows: TGTGCCAGCAGTGAATTGGCAGTCCCGCTTCAGCCCCAGCATTTT. This encodes CASSELAVPLQPQHF.

This clone has a handful of counts. The gene calls are TRBV5-1 and TRBJ2-5; TRBD2 agrees at 14 bases. Germline V gene data show CDR1 as SGHRS and CDR2 as YFSETQ. V shed 1 base and J 7 bases; nucleotides not matched to a gene: 15. The CDR3 has 19 residues. The CDR3 DNA reads TGCGCCAGCAGCTTGAGACCCGGGACTAGCGGGAGTGAACTAGGGACCCAGTACTTC. Translating gives CASSLRPGTSGSELGTQYF.

The chain has TRBV7-2 and TRBJ1-1; TRBD1 matches 10 bases. The J segment lost 3 bases and the V segment lost 3 bases, leaving 10 bases of the junction unmatched. The germline V gene has CDR1 SGHTA and CDR2 FQGNSA. The CDR3 totals 17 residues. CDR3 region: CASSFLRDRGGHTEAFF. The CDR3 DNA is TGTGCCAGCAGCTTTCTCCGGGACAGGGGTGGGCACACTGAAGCTTTCTTT.

V usage is TRBV4-1 and J usage is TRBJ1-6; 9 positions agree with TRBD1. V was clipped by 3 bases and J by 0 bases; unmatched bases: 9. CDR1 MGHRA and CDR2 YSYEKL come from the germline V gene. The CDR3 totals 19 residues. CDR3 region: CASSQEDRGPSSYNSPLHF. In DNA, the CDR3 is TGCGCCAGCAGCCAGGAGGACAGGGGTCCTAGCTCCTATAATTCACCCCTCCACTTT.

Comments on this clone: Germline and junction disagree at one end, which may indicate a read error. This specimen includes other DNA sequences encoding the same CDR3. This sequence joins TRBV14 and TRBJ1-2; 9 positions match TRBD1. The CDR3 sequence is 15 residues long. Looked up from germline, CDR1 is SGHDN and CDR2 is FVKESK. The CDR3: CASSPWTGVTYGYTF. DNA for the CDR3: TGCGCCAGCAGCCCGTGGACAGGGGTGACCTATGGCTACACCTTC.

This rearrangement joins TRBV19 to TRBJ2-3; 7 bases fit TRBD2. V was pared by 1 base and J by 2 bases, with 9 bases of the junction left unmatched. Germline V lookup: CDR1 LNHDA, CDR2 SQIVND (reference sequence). The length of the CDR3 is 17 residues. CDR3 protein: CASSIGEGTAITDTQYF. Here the CDR3 DNA reads TGTGCCAGTAGTATAGGGGAGGGGACGGCGATCACAGATACGCAGTATTTT.

V gene TRBV4-3 combines with J gene TRBJ2-6, with D unresolved. V was clipped by 0 bases and J by 1 base, with 7 bases between them. The germline V gene encodes CDR1 LGHNA and CDR2 YSLEER. The CDR3 runs 16 residues. This CDR3 reads CASSQDFGSGANVLTF. The DNA of the CDR3 is TGCGCCAGCAGCCAAGATTTCGGGTCTGGGGCCAACGTCCTGACTTTC.

This clone has just one count. The chain combines TRBV10-1 with TRBJ1-1; no reliable D call. This CDR3 contains 13 residues. Germline CDR1 is WNHNN and CDR2 is SYGVQD (reference sequence). Between the trimmed V and J ends, which lost 3 bases and 0 bases, there was a span of 5 bases. The CDR3 loop reads CASSDSLNTEAFF. The DNA for the CDR3 is TGCGCCAGCAGTGACTCTCTGAACACTGAAGCTTTCTTT.

This chain connects TRBV2 to TRBJ2-1; D gene unclear. V lost 5 bases to trimming and J lost 7 bases, with 9 bases between them. The germline V gene has CDR1 SNHLY and CDR2 FYNNEI. This CDR3 has 12 residues. CDR3 region: CASSYSPNEQFF. CDR3 in DNA: TGTGCCAGCAGTTACTCGCCTAATGAGCAGTTCTTC. Looking up the rest from reference TRBV2 and TRBJ2-1 gives the full variable domain: EPEVTQTPSHQVTQMGQEVILRCVPISNHLYFYWYRQILGQKVEFLVSFYNNEISEKSEIFDDQFSVERPDGSNFTLKIRSTKLEDSAMYFCASSYSPNEQFFGPGTRLTVL.

The V gene is TRBV27, the J gene TRBJ1-5; D remains ambiguous. CDR1 is MNHEY, CDR2 SMNVEV, per germline (reference sequence). The V and J ends lost 7 bases and 0 bases respectively, with 4 bases between them. The CDR3 is made up of 12 amino acids. The CDR3 is CASTTSNQPQHF. CDR3 DNA sequence: TGTGCCAGCACTACTAGCAATCAGCCCCAGCATTTT.

The chain is built from TRBV30 and TRBJ1-6, with a possible D match to TRBD1 (5 bases). Germline V gene sequence: CDR1 GTSNPN, CDR2 SVGIG (reference sequence). Deletions cut 0 bases from V and 7 bases from J, with 10 bases between. CDR3 length: 14 amino acids. The CDR3 DNA is TGTGCCTGGAGTGTAGTCCGGGGGAATTCACCCCTCCACTTT. It codes for CAWSVVRGNSPLHF. The full variable domain, in which reference TRBV30 and TRBJ1-6 provide the parts outside the CDR3, is SQTIHQWPATLVQPVGSPLSLECTVEGTSNPNLYWYRQAAGRGLQLLFYSVGIGQISSEVPQNLSASRPQDRQFILSSKKLLLSDSGFYLCAWSVVRGNSPLHFGNGTRLTVT.

The rearrangement uses TRBV19 and TRBJ2-7; 10 positions agree with TRBD1. The length of the CDR3 is 14 residues. CDR1 and CDR2 (germline): LNHDA, SQIVND (reference sequence). V lost 3 bases, J lost 6 bases, and 5 bases stayed unmatched. The CDR3, as DNA: TGTGCCAGTAGTATCGGGACAGGGGCCCTCGAGCAGTACTTC. This sequence encodes CASSIGTGALEQYF. Looking up the rest from reference TRBV19 and TRBJ2-7 gives the full variable domain: DGGITQSPKYLFRKEGQNVTLSCEQNLNHDAMYWYRQDPGQGLRLIYYSQIVNDFQKGDIAEGYSVSREKKESFPLTVTSAQKNPTAFYLCASSIGTGALEQYFGPGTRLTVT.

This chain uses TRBV23-1 with TRBJ1-3, with D possibly matching TRBD1 (6 bases). TRBV23-1 is an open reading frame, and its role is uncertain. The CDR3 consists of 17 residues. V dropped 0 bases and J dropped 1 base, with 13 bases sitting between them. The CDR3 DNA reads as TGCGCCAGCAGTCAATCCGGTCAGGGGAAATCTGGAAACACCATATATTTT. Amino acids: CASSQSGQGKSGNTIYF.

The rearrangement links TRBV13 to TRBJ2-7; D is unclear. Trimming removed 0 bases from V and 2 bases from J, with 5 bases in between. CDR3 length: 13 amino acids. Germline V gene lookup returns CDR1 PRHDT and CDR2 FYEKMQ (reference sequence). CDR3 sequence (DNA): TGTGCCAGCAGCTTAGGGCTAGCCTACGAGCAGTACTTC. It is translated as CASSLGLAYEQYF.

The chain uses TRBV7-2 and TRBJ2-1; 9 nucleotides match TRBD2. V shed 1 base and J 8 bases; nucleotides not matched to a gene: 9. CDR3 length: 16 amino acids. Germline loops: CDR1 SGHTA, CDR2 FQGNSA. CDR3 loop: CASSLVRAGGRHEQFF. The CDR3 coding sequence is TGTGCCAGCAGCTTAGTTCGAGCGGGAGGAAGACATGAGCAGTTCTTC.

The V and J genes are TRBV18 and TRBJ2-7; 8 positions agree with TRBD2. This CDR3 contains 16 residues. CDR1 and CDR2 from the germline V gene are KGHSH and LQKENI. J gave up 2 bases and V 1 base, and 7 bases lay outside the gene matches. The CDR3 here is CASSPLSAGGAYEQYF. The CDR3 DNA follows: TGTGCCAGCTCACCACTGTCGGCGGGAGGTGCCTACGAGCAGTACTTC.